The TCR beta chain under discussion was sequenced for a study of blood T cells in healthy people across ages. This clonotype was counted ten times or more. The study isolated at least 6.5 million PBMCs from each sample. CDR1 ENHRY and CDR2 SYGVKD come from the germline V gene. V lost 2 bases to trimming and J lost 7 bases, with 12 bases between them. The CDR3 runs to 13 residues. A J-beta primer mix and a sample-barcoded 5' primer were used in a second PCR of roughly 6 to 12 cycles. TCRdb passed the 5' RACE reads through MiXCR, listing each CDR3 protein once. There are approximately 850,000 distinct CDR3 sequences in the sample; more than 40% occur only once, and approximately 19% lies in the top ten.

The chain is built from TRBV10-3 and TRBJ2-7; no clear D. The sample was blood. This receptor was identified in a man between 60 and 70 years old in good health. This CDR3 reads CAISEEDLWEQYF. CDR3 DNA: TGTGCCATCAGTGAGGAGGACCTCTGGGAGCAGTACTTC.